The clone carrying this TCR beta chain has a count of ten or more. The antigen is undetermined. Unique molecular identifiers were in the cDNA, with template-switch universal primer binding. Each CDR3 protein gets one entry after TCRdb re-called the 5' RACE reads with MiXCR. The table has fewer than 250,000 distinct CDR3 sequences, about 7.3% seen once. This specimen comes from a study of identical twins. Study-wide results and limits: Cross-sectional statistics, not tracking of the same donors, supported the conclusions. Out-of-frame TCR alpha sharing observed in monozygotic twins exceeded model estimates.

The V end lost 1 base, the J end lost 1 base, and 7 bases lay between the germline ends. The CDR3 spans 15 residues. The same sample was also studied in work on yellow fever vaccine responses in identical twins.

This rearrangement joins TRBV12-3 or TRBV12-4 to TRBJ2-2; D is possibly TRBD1 (5 bases). The receptor was derived from a woman between 18 and 29 years old in good health. The sequenced sample was memory (CD45RO+) T cells sorted from blood. The chain's CDR3 is CASSLVGQNTGELFF. The CDR3 bases are TGTGCCAGCAGTTTAGTCGGACAGAACACCGGGGAGCTGTTTTTT.